One sample yielded the 26 T cell receptor beta chains listed below, sequenced in a study of long-term antiretroviral therapy in people with HIV. The assay used was immunoSEQ (version v3.0), run at survey level. Produced via immunoSEQ multiplex PCR; TCRdb's table is partial and in-frame only. The sample holds 17,000 or so clones; approximately 78% are singletons and the top ten take approximately 10%. Here the sequenced sample was unsorted PBMCs, taken 0.3 years after starting antiretroviral therapy. These receptors were taken from a man aged 18 to 29 with HIV.

The chain employs TRBV5-1 and TRBJ2-7; 7 positions match TRBD2. CDR1 is SGHRS and CDR2 is YFSETQ in the germline V gene. J was trimmed by 2 bases and V by 0 bases; bases with no gene match: 8. The CDR3 runs to 16 residues. The CDR3 DNA reads TGCGCCAGCAGCTTGGTTCCCGGGGAGGGTCCCTACGAGCAGTACGTC. Its translation: CASSLVPGEGPYEQYV.

This rearrangement joins TRBV19 to TRBJ2-4; D is possibly TRBD1 or TRBD2 (5 bases each). The CDR3 has 17 residues. V lost 4 bases and J 5 bases, leaving 21 bases between the germline ends. In germline, CDR1 is LNHDA, CDR2 SQIVND (reference sequence). The CDR3, as DNA: TGTGCCAGTAGTAAACTGGTGGGGGACCGAGGGCAAAACATTCAGTACTTC. It codes for CASSKLVGDRGQNIQYF.

This rearrangement joins TRBV2 to TRBJ1-5; no definite D call. This CDR3 has 14 amino acids. Trimming took off 0 bases at V and 4 bases at J, with 7 bases between the two ends. CDR1 is SNHLY, CDR2 FYNNEI, per germline. CDR3 amino acids: CASSEAYRNQPQHF. CDR3 sequence (DNA): TGTGCCAGCAGTGAAGCGTACAGAAATCAGCCCCAGCATTTT.

V gene TRBV10-3 combines with J gene TRBJ2-2; 8 nucleotides match TRBD1. CDR3 size: 14 residues. V was clipped by 7 bases and J by 3 bases; unmatched bases: 4. The germline gives CDR1 ENHRY, CDR2 SYGVKD. CDR3 region: CAITEDRDTGELFF. Here the CDR3 DNA reads TGTGCCATCACAGAGGACAGGGACACCGGGGAGCTGTTTTTT.

This clone was picked up one time. The chain links TRBV30 to TRBJ1-1; no reliable D call. V was clipped by 2 bases and J by 5 bases, with 12 bases between them. This CDR3 comprises 13 residues. Germline assignment: CDR1 GTSNPN and CDR2 SVGIG (reference sequence). The CDR3 sequence is CAWSSFGGTEAFF. CDR3 nucleotide sequence: TGTGCCTGGAGTAGTTTTGGAGGGACTGAAGCTTTCTTT.

The chain combines TRBV19 with TRBJ1-5, with D unresolved. This CDR3 is 14 amino acids long. Trimming took 3 bases from V and 0 from J, leaving 6 bases between them. From germline, CDR1 is LNHDA and CDR2 SQIVND (reference sequence). The CDR3 sequence: CASSIDPSNQPQHF. The CDR3 coding sequence is TGTGCCAGTAGTATTGACCCTAGCAATCAGCCCCAGCATTTT.

The chain is built from TRBV6-1 and TRBJ1-6, with D unresolved. Germline CDR1 reads MNHNS; CDR2 reads SASEGT. CDR3 length: 17 residues. The V gene lost 1 base and the J gene lost 7 bases, with 17 bases spanning the gap. The CDR3 spells CASSEVWVGQSNSPLHF. CDR3 nucleotides: TGTGCCAGCAGTGAAGTCTGGGTTGGGCAGTCAAATTCACCCCTCCACTTT.

The DNA for the CDR3 is TGTGCCAGCAGCGTAGGTGGCAGCCACTCCTACGAGCAGTACTTC. This codes for CASSVGGSHSYEQYF. The rearrangement joins TRBV9 to TRBJ2-7; D not certain. Looked up from germline, CDR1 is SGDLS and CDR2 is YYNGEE. This CDR3 spans 15 amino acids. V was clipped by 0 bases and J by 0 bases, with 10 bases between them.

The rearrangement uses TRBV19 and TRBJ1-1, with 10 bases fitting TRBD1. CDR3 length: 13 residues. Germline CDR1 reads LNHDA; CDR2 reads SQIVND (reference sequence). V dropped 11 bases and J dropped 0; count of bases not matched to a gene: 3. The CDR3 bases are TGTGCCGGGGACAGGGGAATGAACACTGAAGCTTTCTTT. It is translated as CAGDRGMNTEAFF.

The V and J genes are TRBV9 and TRBJ1-1; D remains unclear. The germline V and J ends were trimmed by 0 bases and 3 bases, with 18 bases remaining between them. The germline V gene encodes CDR1 SGDLS and CDR2 YYNGEE. This CDR3 contains 17 residues. CDR3 sequence (DNA): TGTGCCAGCAGCGTAGATATTGCCCCGGCAGACGACACTGAAGCTTTCTTT. Translation gives CASSVDIAPADDTEAFF. Looking up the rest from reference TRBV9 and TRBJ1-1 gives the full variable domain: DSGVTQTPKHLITATGQRVTLRCSPRSGDLSVYWYQQSLDQGLQFLIQYYNGEERAKGNILERFSAQQFPDLHSELNLSSLELGDSALYFCASSVDIAPADDTEAFFGQGTRLTVV.

This chain uses TRBV15 with TRBJ1-3; D possibly corresponds to TRBD1 (5 bases). This CDR3 comprises 16 residues. Trimming pared 6 bases from V and 1 base from J, leaving 16 bases between. Looked up from germline, CDR1 is LNHNV and CDR2 is YYDKDF (reference sequence). The DNA for the CDR3 is TGTGCCACCAGTTTCAACTGGCAGGGATCTGGAAACACCATATATTTT. Translated, it gives CATSFNWQGSGNTIYF.

The chain links TRBV6-1 to TRBJ2-7; 13 bases are shared with TRBD2. This CDR3 has 15 residues. CDR1 and CDR2 (germline): MNHNS, SASEGT. Losses at the gene ends were 5 bases for V and 7 bases for J; bases not matched to a gene: 8. The CDR3 loop reads CASSHTSGGAGEQYV. CDR3 in DNA: TGTGCCAGCAGTCACACTAGCGGGGGGGCCGGTGAGCAGTACGTC.

This clone was seen once. The CDR3 sequence: CASREQETQYF. The DNA for the CDR3 is TGTGCCAGCAGAGAACAAGAGACCCAGTACTTC. The chain carries TRBV2 and TRBJ2-5; D is undetermined. The length of the CDR3 is 11 residues. Germline values: CDR1 SNHLY, CDR2 FYNNEI. Trimming took 6 bases from V and 2 from J, leaving 4 bases between them. The variable domain in full, with the rest retrieved from reference TRBV2 and TRBJ2-5, is EPEVTQTPSHQVTQMGQEVILRCVPISNHLYFYWYRQILGQKVEFLVSFYNNEISEKSEIFDDQFSVERPDGSNFTLKIRSTKLEDSAMYFCASREQETQYFGPGTRLLVL.

This clone has more than one count but fewer than ten. This rearrangement joins TRBV4-1 to TRBJ1-5, with D unclear. This CDR3 comprises 16 residues. V lost 4 bases and J 3 bases, leaving 16 bases between the germline ends. Germline V CDR1 and CDR2: MGHRA, YSYEKL. The CDR3 DNA sequence: TGCGCCAGCAGCCCCCGGCCAGGACGCGACAATCAGCCCCAGCATTTT. Protein product: CASSPRPGRDNQPQHF.

V and J are TRBV11-2 and TRBJ2-3, with a tentative D call TRBD1 (5 bases). The CDR3 loop spans 16 amino acids. The germline gives CDR1 SGHAT, CDR2 FQNNGV. V dropped 1 base and J dropped 2 bases, with 13 bases sitting between them. The CDR3 DNA sequence: TGTGCCAGCAGCTTAGTCCCACAGGAGATCACAGATACGCAGTATTTT. This translates into CASSLVPQEITDTQYF.

The rearrangement uses TRBV29-1 and TRBJ2-5, with D perhaps assigned TRBD1 or TRBD2 (5 bases each). The CDR3 length is 14 residues. Germline V gene sequence: CDR1 SQVTM, CDR2 ANQGSEA. With 4 bases removed from V and 5 bases from J, the gap between germline ends came to 17 bases. CDR3 sequence: CSVVSWGREETQYF. The CDR3 DNA sequence: TGCAGCGTTGTCTCCTGGGGCAGGGAGGAGACCCAGTACTTC.

This clone has only a few counts. The chain couples TRBV7-2 to TRBJ2-1; D may be TRBD2 (7 bases). V lost 1 base and J lost 8, with 15 bases in between. The CDR3 loop spans 15 amino acids. Looked up from germline, CDR1 is SGHTA and CDR2 is FQGNSA. CDR3 sequence reads: CASSLGGGGEDEQFF. The CDR3, as DNA: TGTGCCAGCAGCTTAGGGGGCGGGGGCGAGGATGAGCAGTTCTTC.

This chain connects TRBV10-1 to TRBJ2-1; 8 nucleotides align to TRBD2. Per the germline V gene, CDR1 is WNHNN and CDR2 is SYGVQD (reference sequence). Germline trimming cut 7 bases from V and 1 base from J; bases unmatched to any gene: 9. The CDR3 contains 16 residues. CDR3 DNA sequence: TGCGCCAGCACACCAAATAGCGGGGTTTCCTACAATGAGCAGTTCTTC. Its translation is CASTPNSGVSYNEQFF.

The rearrangement uses TRBV27 and TRBJ2-1; D call uncertain. V was clipped by 8 bases and J by 8 bases, with 22 bases between them. Germline V gene sequence: CDR1 MNHEY, CDR2 SMNVEV (reference sequence). The CDR3 consists of 15 residues. The CDR3 nucleotides read TGTGCCAGCTCCGGAACAAGCATGGCCTCAGATGAGCAGTTCTTC. Translated: CASSGTSMASDEQFF.

The chain uses TRBV6-5 and TRBJ1-5; TRBD1 is a possible D gene (5 bases). The germline CDR1 and CDR2 sequences are MNHEY and SVGAGI. The CDR3 has 15 residues. V lost 5 bases to trimming and J lost 11 bases, with 22 bases between them. CDR3 loop: CASSTDQGPIRAQHF. The CDR3 coding sequence is TGTGCCAGCAGTACTGATCAGGGCCCTATCAGGGCCCAGCATTTT.

V usage is TRBV5-6 and J usage is TRBJ2-7; D is ambiguous. CDR3 length equals 13 residues. Trimming stripped 5 bases from V and 0 bases from J, with 9 bases between. The germline V gene has CDR1 SGHDT and CDR2 YYEEEE. CDR3 residues: CASRDRSSYEQYF. CDR3 DNA: TGTGCCAGCAGAGATCGGAGCTCCTACGAGCAGTACTTC.

The gene calls are TRBV5-6 and TRBJ1-1, with 9 nucleotides matching TRBD1. The CDR3 sequence is 14 residues long. V lost 5 bases to trimming and J lost 8 bases; unmatched junction nucleotides: 10. Germline lookup yields CDR1 SGHDT and CDR2 YYEEEE. The DNA for the CDR3 is TGTGCCAGCAGTCAAACCGGGACAGGGAGGGAAGCTTTCTTT. It encodes CASSQTGTGREAFF.

The chain is built from TRBV5-1 and TRBJ2-1; D might be TRBD1 (6 bases). This CDR3 has 15 amino acids. Germline V gene data show CDR1 as SGHRS and CDR2 as YFSETQ. V was shortened by 0 bases and J by 5 bases, with 12 bases between the two germline ends. The DNA of the CDR3 is TGCGCCAGCAGCTTGGAGGCAGGGACACACAATGAGCAGTTCTTC. It encodes CASSLEAGTHNEQFF.

V gene TRBV5-1 combines with J gene TRBJ2-3, with a weak D call TRBD2 (6 bases). With 4 bases removed from V and 2 bases from J, the gap between germline ends came to 14 bases. Germline V gene data show CDR1 as SGHRS and CDR2 as YFSETQ. The CDR3 runs 15 residues. For the CDR3, the DNA is TGCGCCAGCAGCCATTTGGAGGGACCCACAGATACGCAGTATTTT. It translates to CASSHLEGPTDTQYF.

The chain links TRBV28 to TRBJ1-6; no clear D. This CDR3 is built from 12 residues. The germline V gene encodes CDR1 MDHEN and CDR2 SYDVKM. V lost 2 bases, J lost 10 bases, and 6 bases lay in between. CDR3 coding DNA: TGTGCCAGCAGTTTAAGAGGGTCACCCCTCCACTTT. This encodes CASSLRGSPLHF. The full variable domain, in which reference TRBV28 and TRBJ1-6 provide the parts outside the CDR3, is DVKVTQSSRYLVKRTGEKVFLECVQDMDHENMFWYRQDPGLGLRLIYFSYDVKMKEKGDIPEGYSVSREKKERFSLILESASTNQTSMYLCASSLRGSPLHFGNGTRLTVT.

This rearrangement joins TRBV19 to TRBJ2-2; the match to TRBD2 covers 7 bases. Germline lookup yields CDR1 LNHDA and CDR2 SQIVND (reference sequence). The junction had 9 bases not matched to a gene; V was cut back by 7 bases and J by 7 bases. The CDR3 has 14 amino acids. CDR3 protein: CASNLRAGFGELFF. The CDR3 DNA is TGTGCCAGTAACTTGAGAGCGGGGTTCGGGGAGCTGTTTTTT.